The next 19 T cell receptor beta chains were all read from a single sample in a study of shared clonotypes between healthy human individuals. The data were produced by immunoSEQ multiplex PCR, yet TCRdb's version contains in-frame clones alone and is incomplete. The sample carries some 1,400,000 clones, 96% recorded once. The sequencing sample was made of naive CD4+ T cells sorted from blood. This sample's subset: CD45RA+ positively selected. All receptors come from a man aged 30 to 45 in good health.

This clone is a singleton in its sample. The chain carries TRBV7-3 and TRBJ2-1; 7 bases are a match to TRBD2. V lost 5 bases and J lost 4; bases outside the gene matches: 11. Germline V CDR1 and CDR2: SGHTA, FQGTGA. The CDR3 extends over 16 amino acids. CDR3 sequence reads: CASSPTVAGLYNEQFF. In nucleotides, the CDR3 is TGTGCCAGCAGCCCCACAGTAGCGGGTCTTTACAATGAGCAGTTCTTC.

In this sample, this clone turned up once. The chain couples TRBV15 to TRBJ2-1; 14 bases match TRBD2. Trimming took 1 base from V and 3 from J; bases not matched to a gene: 2. Germline values: CDR1 LNHNV, CDR2 YYDKDF (reference sequence). This CDR3 is 17 amino acids long. CDR3 bases: TGTGCCACCAGCAGAGGCGGGACTAGCGGGAGCTACAATGAGCAGTTCTTC. Residues: CATSRGGTSGSYNEQFF.

Notes on this clone: One end of the junction does not line up with germline, which may come from a read error. The chain couples TRBV7-7 to TRBJ2-7; D unresolved. Germline values: CDR1 SSHAT, CDR2 FNYEAQ (reference sequence). This CDR3 contains 17 residues. CDR3 residues: CASSPNPGLKTSGEQYF. Here the CDR3 DNA reads TGTGCTAGCAGTCCTAACCCCGGCTTAAAAACTTCGGGCGAGCAGTACTTC.

The chain uses TRBV18 and TRBJ2-2; TRBD2 agrees at 7 bases. J was trimmed by 4 bases and V by 2 bases; bases with no gene match: 7. Per germline, CDR1 KGHSH and CDR2 LQKENI. The length of the CDR3 is 16 residues. The CDR3 region is CASSPGRGGGTGELFF. The CDR3 region has the DNA TGTGCCAGCTCACCAGGGAGGGGAGGAGGCACCGGGGAGCTGTTTTTT.

The V call is TRBV7-3, the J call TRBJ2-1; no clear D. CDR1 is SGHTA, CDR2 FQGTGA, per germline. CDR3 length: 15 amino acids. The V end lost 5 bases, the J end lost 1 base, and 12 bases lay between the germline ends. CDR3 sequence reads: CASSPLTGSYNEQFF. In nucleotides, the CDR3 is TGTGCCAGCAGCCCCCTTACTGGGTCCTACAATGAGCAGTTCTTC.

The chain is built from TRBV5-1 and TRBJ2-4; D perhaps matches TRBD2 (5 bases). Germline V gene lookup returns CDR1 SGHRS and CDR2 YFSETQ. The CDR3 sequence is 16 residues long. Between the trimmed V and J ends, which lost 0 bases and 0 bases, there was a span of 10 bases. The CDR3 DNA is TGCGCCAGCAGCTTGGGCGCGGGCCCAGCCAAAAACATTCAGTACTTC. Translating it yields CASSLGAGPAKNIQYF.

The genes are TRBV30 and TRBJ2-7; D might be TRBD1 (5 bases). Germline V CDR1 and CDR2: GTSNPN, SVGIG (reference sequence). CDR3 length: 13 residues. V lost 3 bases and J 2 bases, leaving 11 bases between the germline ends. CDR3: CAWSLRGPYEQYF. CDR3 nucleotides: TGTGCCTGGAGCCTAAGGGGCCCCTACGAGCAGTACTTC.

About this clone itself: This specimen includes other DNA sequences encoding the same CDR3. The genes are TRBV18 and TRBJ2-1; D may be TRBD2 (6 bases). This CDR3 is built from 15 residues. V was cut by 2 bases and J by 0 bases, with 8 bases left in between. Germline-derived CDR1 and CDR2 are KGHSH and LQKENI. The CDR3 region is CASSPGTSSYNEQFF. In nucleotides, the CDR3 is TGTGCCAGCTCACCAGGGACTTCCTCCTACAATGAGCAGTTCTTC.

This clone has more than one count but fewer than ten. Different DNA sequences within this sample yield the same CDR3. The gene calls are TRBV7-9 and TRBJ1-5; D unclear. The V gene's germline CDR1 is SEHNR and CDR2 FQNEAQ (reference sequence). The CDR3 consists of 13 residues. V lost 5 bases, J lost 0 bases, and 5 bases lay in between. CDR3 sequence (DNA): TGTGCCAGCAGCAGGGATAGCAATCAGCCCCAGCATTTT. Encoded protein: CASSRDSNQPQHF.

The chain is built from TRBV27 and TRBJ1-5; 7 bases are shared with TRBD1. V was pared by 6 bases and J by 6 bases, with 11 bases of the junction left unmatched. The germline CDR1 and CDR2 sequences are MNHEY and SMNVEV (reference sequence). The CDR3 is 15 residues long. The CDR3 here is CASSPTGRAGQPQHF. The CDR3 bases are TGTGCCAGCAGCCCGACAGGGCGGGCCGGTCAGCCCCAGCATTTT.

The chain is built from TRBV7-9 and TRBJ2-1, with 7 bases aligning to TRBD2. The germline V gene has CDR1 SEHNR and CDR2 FQNEAQ (reference sequence). Trimming at V came to 2 bases and at J to 8 bases, leaving 9 bases not matched to a gene. CDR3 length: 15 amino acids. This chain's CDR3 is CASSLFLREKDEQFF. The CDR3 DNA follows: TGTGCCAGCAGCTTATTTTTGCGGGAGAAAGATGAGCAGTTCTTC.

The J gene is TRBJ2-1, the V gene TRBV9, with 9 bases fitting TRBD1. Germline CDR1 is SGDLS and CDR2 is YYNGEE. The ends lost 0 bases at V and 5 bases at J; junction bases unmatched: 3. The CDR3 length is 15 residues. The CDR3 sequence is CASSVATGGHNEQFF. CDR3 coding DNA: TGTGCCAGCAGCGTAGCGACAGGGGGGCACAATGAGCAGTTCTTC.

This clone was seen only once. The genes are TRBV27 and TRBJ2-1; 8 nucleotides match TRBD2. The CDR3 has 15 residues. CDR1 is MNHEY and CDR2 is SMNVEV in the germline V gene (reference sequence). V trimming: 2 bases; J trimming: 2 bases; junction bases outside the gene matches: 2. The CDR3 reads CASSLDSGTYNEQFF. Here the CDR3 DNA reads TGTGCCAGCAGTTTAGATAGCGGGACCTACAATGAGCAGTTCTTC.

The gene calls are TRBV12-5 and TRBJ1-1; D might be TRBD1 (5 bases). With 0 bases removed from V and 3 bases from J, the gap between germline ends came to 17 bases. The germline gives CDR1 LGHNT, CDR2 FRNRAP. CDR3 size: 17 residues. CDR3 in amino acids: CASGLVVSRGGHTEAFF. CDR3 nucleotides: TGTGCTAGTGGTTTGGTAGTATCTAGGGGTGGGCACACTGAAGCTTTCTTT. Based on the CDR3 plus reference TRBV12-5 and TRBJ1-1, the full variable domain is DARVTQTPRHKVTEMGQEVTMRCQPILGHNTVFWYRQTMMQGLELLAYFRNRAPLDDSGMPKDRFSAEMPDATLATLKIQPSEPRDSAVYFCASGLVVSRGGHTEAFFGQGTRLTVV.

The chain joins TRBV7-2 to TRBJ2-1, with 9 nucleotides matching TRBD2. V lost 3 bases, J lost 0 bases, and 6 bases stayed unmatched. Germline CDR1 SGHTA, CDR2 FQGNSA. The CDR3 extends over 17 amino acids. The CDR3 coding sequence is TGTGCCAGCAGCTTTACCCTTAGCGGGAGCTCCTACAATGAGCAGTTCTTC. Protein sequence: CASSFTLSGSSYNEQFF.

The chain has TRBV19 and TRBJ1-1, with 8 bases lining up with TRBD1. The length of the CDR3 is 14 residues. CDR1 LNHDA and CDR2 SQIVND come from the germline V gene (reference sequence). With V trimmed by 4 bases and J by 4 bases, 5 bases remained unmatched. The CDR3 spells CASSTGQGGTEAFF. DNA for the CDR3: TGTGCCAGTAGTACCGGACAGGGTGGCACTGAAGCTTTCTTT.

This chain links TRBV19 with TRBJ1-2, with a tentative D call TRBD1 (6 bases). CDR3 length: 17 residues. Germline CDR1 reads LNHDA; CDR2 reads SQIVND (reference sequence). V gave up 0 bases and J gave up 3 bases, with 17 bases separating them. The CDR3 is CASSIEGPSGAYYGYTF. The CDR3 coding sequence is TGTGCCAGTAGTATAGAAGGGCCGTCAGGGGCCTACTATGGCTACACCTTC.

This clone came up once. The chain is built from TRBV7-9 and TRBJ2-7, with 9 bases aligning to TRBD2. The junction had 10 bases not matched to a gene; V was cut back by 5 bases and J by 2 bases. CDR1 and CDR2 from the germline V gene are SEHNR and FQNEAQ (reference sequence). CDR3 length: 16 amino acids. The CDR3 sequence is CASSPRSASGTYEQYF. In DNA, the CDR3 is TGTGCCAGCAGCCCAAGATCGGCTAGCGGGACCTACGAGCAGTACTTC.

V is TRBV11-2 and J is TRBJ2-3, with TRBD2 matching over 14 bases. The junction had 16 bases not matched to a gene; V was cut back by 11 bases and J by 3 bases. CDR1 and CDR2 (germline): SGHAT, FQNNGV. CDR3 size: 18 residues. CDR3 region: CAGTMGTSGSRQTDTQYF. The CDR3 nucleotides read TGTGCCGGCACTATGGGGACTAGCGGGAGTCGACAAACAGATACGCAGTATTTT.